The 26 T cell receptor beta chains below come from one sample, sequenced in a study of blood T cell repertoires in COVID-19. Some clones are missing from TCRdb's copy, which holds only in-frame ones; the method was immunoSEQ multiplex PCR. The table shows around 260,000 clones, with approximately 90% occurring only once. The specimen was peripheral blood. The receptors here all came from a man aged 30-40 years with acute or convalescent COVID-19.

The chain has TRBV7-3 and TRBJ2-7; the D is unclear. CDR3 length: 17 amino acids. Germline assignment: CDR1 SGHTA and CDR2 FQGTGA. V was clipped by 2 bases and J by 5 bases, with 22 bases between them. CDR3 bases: TGTGCCAGCAGCTTACTCTCGGCGGCCGGCGGTCTGGACGAGCAGTACTTC. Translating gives CASSLLSAAGGLDEQYF.

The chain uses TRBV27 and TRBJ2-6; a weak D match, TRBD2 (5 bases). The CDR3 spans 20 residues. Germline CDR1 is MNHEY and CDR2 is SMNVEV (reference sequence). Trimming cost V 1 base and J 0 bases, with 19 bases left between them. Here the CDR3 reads CASSLYTTKDGNSGANVLTF. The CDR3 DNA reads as TGTGCCAGCAGTTTATACACCACTAAAGACGGGAACTCTGGGGCCAACGTCCTGACTTTC.

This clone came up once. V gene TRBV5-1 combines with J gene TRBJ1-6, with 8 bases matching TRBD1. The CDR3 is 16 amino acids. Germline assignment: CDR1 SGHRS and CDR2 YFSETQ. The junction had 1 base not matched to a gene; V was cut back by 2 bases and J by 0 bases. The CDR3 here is CASSFTGGSYNSPLHF. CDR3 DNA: TGCGCCAGCAGCTTTACAGGGGGCTCCTATAATTCACCCCTCCACTTT.

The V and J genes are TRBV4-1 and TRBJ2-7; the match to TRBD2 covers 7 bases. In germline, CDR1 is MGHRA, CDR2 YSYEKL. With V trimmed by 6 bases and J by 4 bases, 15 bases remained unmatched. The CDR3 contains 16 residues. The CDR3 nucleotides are TGCGCCAGCAGATGGCGGGGAGGGCCCCTGACGTACGAGCAGTACTTC. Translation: CASRWRGGPLTYEQYF.

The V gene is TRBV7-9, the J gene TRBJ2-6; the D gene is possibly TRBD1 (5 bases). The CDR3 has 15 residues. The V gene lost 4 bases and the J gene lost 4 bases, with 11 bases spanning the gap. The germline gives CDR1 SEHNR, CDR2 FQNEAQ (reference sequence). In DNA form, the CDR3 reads TGTGCCAGCAGCTCCAGGGTGCGCGGGGCCAACGTCCTGACTTTC. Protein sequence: CASSSRVRGANVLTF.

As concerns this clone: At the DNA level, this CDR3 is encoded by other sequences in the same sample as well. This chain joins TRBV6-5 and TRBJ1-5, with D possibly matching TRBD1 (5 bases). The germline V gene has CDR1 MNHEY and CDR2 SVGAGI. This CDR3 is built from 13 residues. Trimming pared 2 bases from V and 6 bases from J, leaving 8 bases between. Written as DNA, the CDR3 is TGTGCCAGCAGTTACAGGGGAGGTCAGCCCCAGCATTTT. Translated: CASSYRGGQPQHF.

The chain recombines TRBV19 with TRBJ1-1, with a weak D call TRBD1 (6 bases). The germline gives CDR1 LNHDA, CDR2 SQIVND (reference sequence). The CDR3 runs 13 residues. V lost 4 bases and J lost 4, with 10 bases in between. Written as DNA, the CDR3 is TGTGCCAGTAGTAACCACAGGGCCACTGAAGCTTTCTTT. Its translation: CASSNHRATEAFF.

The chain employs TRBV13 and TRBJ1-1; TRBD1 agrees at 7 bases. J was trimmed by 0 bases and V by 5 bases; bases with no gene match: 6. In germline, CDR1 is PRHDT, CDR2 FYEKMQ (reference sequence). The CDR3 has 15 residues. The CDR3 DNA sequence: TGTGCCAGCAGCCGGGACAGCCGCATGAACACTGAAGCTTTCTTT. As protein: CASSRDSRMNTEAFF.

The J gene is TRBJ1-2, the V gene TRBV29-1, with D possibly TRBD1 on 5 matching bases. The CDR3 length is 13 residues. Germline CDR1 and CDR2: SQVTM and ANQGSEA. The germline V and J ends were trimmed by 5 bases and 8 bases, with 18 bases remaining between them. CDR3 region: CSVQRGSRGGYTF. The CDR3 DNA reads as TGCAGCGTTCAAAGGGGATCTCGGGGGGGCTACACCTTC. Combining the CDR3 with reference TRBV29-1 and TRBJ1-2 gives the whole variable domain SAVISQKPSRDICQRGTSLTIQCQVDSQVTMMFWYRQQPGQSLTLIATANQGSEATYESGFVIDKFPISRPNLTFSTLTVSNMSPEDSSIYLCSVQRGSRGGYTFGSGTRLTVV.

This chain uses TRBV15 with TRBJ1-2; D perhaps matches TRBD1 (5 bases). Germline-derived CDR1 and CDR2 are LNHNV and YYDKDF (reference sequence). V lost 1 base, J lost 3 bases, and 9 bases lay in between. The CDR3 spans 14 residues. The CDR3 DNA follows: TGTGCCACCAGCAGAGTGGGCAGGGACTATGGCTACACCTTC. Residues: CATSRVGRDYGYTF.

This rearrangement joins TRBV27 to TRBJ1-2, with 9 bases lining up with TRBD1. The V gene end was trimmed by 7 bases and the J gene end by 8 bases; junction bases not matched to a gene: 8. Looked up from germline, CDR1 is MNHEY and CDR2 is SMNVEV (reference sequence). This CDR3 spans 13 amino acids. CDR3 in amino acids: CASTGGQGTGYTF. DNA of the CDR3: TGTGCCAGCACCGGGGGACAGGGAACGGGCTACACCTTC.

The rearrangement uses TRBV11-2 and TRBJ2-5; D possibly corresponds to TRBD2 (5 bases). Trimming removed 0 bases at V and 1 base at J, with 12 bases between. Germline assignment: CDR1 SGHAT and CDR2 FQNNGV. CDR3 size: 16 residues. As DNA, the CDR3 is TGTGCCAGCAGCTTAGAACGGGGATATTCCCAAGAGACCCAGTACTTC. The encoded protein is CASSLERGYSQETQYF.

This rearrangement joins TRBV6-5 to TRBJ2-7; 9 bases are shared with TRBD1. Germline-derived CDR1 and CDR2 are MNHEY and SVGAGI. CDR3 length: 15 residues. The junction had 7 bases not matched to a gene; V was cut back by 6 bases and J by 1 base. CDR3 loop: CASRDPGTGSYEQYF. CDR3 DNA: TGTGCCAGCAGGGACCCCGGGACAGGGTCCTACGAGCAGTACTTC.

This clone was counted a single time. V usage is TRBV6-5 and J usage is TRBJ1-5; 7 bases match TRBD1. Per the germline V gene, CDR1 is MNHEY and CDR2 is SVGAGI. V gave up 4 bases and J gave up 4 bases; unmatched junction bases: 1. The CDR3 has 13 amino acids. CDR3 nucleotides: TGTGCCAGCAGTTGGGACAGAAATCAGCCCCAGCATTTT. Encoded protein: CASSWDRNQPQHF.

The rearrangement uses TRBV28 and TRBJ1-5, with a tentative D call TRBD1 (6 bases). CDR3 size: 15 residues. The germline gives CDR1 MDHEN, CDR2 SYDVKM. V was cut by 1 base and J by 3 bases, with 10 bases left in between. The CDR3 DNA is TGTGCCAGCAGTTTATCGGGGGGCCCCAATCAGCCCCAGCATTTT. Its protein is CASSLSGGPNQPQHF.

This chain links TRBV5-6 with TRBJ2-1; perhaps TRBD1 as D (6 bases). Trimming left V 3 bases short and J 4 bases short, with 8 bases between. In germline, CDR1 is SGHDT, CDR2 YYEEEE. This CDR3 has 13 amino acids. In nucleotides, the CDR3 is TGTGCCAGCAGCTACAGGGAGTACAATGAGCAGTTCTTC. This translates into CASSYREYNEQFF.

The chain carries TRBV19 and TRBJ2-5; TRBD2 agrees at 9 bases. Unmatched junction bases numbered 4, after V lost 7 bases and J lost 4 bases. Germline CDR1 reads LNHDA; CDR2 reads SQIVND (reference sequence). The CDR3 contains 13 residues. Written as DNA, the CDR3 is TGTGCCAGTACCGATAGCGGGAGAGAGACCCAGTACTTC. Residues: CASTDSGRETQYF.

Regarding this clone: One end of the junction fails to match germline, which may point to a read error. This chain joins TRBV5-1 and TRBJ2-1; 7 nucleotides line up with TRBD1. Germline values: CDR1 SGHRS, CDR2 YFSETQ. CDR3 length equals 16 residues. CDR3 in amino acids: CASSLLTVGTEEGVIF. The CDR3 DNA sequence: TGCGCCAGCAGCTTGCTGACAGTTGGGACAGAAGAGGGTGTGATCTTC.

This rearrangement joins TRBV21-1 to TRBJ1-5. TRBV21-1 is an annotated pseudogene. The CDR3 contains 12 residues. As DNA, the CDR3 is TGTGCCAGCCCTCCCGGGAATCAGCCCCAGCATTTT. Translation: CASPPGNQPQHF.

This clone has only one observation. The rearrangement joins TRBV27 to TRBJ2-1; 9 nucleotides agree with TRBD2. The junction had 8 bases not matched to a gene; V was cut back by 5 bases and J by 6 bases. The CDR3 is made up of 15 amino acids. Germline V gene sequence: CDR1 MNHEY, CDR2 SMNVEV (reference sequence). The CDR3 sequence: CASSTRGGPGNEQFF. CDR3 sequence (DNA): TGTGCCAGCAGTACGCGGGGGGGCCCGGGCAATGAGCAGTTCTTC.

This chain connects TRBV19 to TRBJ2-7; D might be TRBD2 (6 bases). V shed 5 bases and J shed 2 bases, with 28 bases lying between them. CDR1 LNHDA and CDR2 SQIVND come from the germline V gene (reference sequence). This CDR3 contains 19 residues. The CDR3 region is CASSAPRASGRPRPYEQYF. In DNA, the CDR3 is TGTGCCAGTAGTGCCCCGAGGGCGAGCGGGCGCCCTAGGCCCTACGAGCAGTACTTC.

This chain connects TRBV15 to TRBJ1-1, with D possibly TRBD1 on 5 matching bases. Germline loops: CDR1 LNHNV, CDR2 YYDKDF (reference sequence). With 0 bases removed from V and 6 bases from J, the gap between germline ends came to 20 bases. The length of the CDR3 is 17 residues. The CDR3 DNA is TGTGCCACCAGCAGAGACGCGGGGCGCGTATTGAAGGCTGAAGCTTTCTTT. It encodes CATSRDAGRVLKAEAFF.

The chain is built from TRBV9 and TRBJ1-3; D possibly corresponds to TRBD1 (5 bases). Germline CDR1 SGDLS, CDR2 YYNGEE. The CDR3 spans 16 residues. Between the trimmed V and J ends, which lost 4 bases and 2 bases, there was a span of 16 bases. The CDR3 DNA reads TGTGCCAGCAGCCCCCAACAGGCTCTAGCTGGAAACACCATATATTTT. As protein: CASSPQQALAGNTIYF.

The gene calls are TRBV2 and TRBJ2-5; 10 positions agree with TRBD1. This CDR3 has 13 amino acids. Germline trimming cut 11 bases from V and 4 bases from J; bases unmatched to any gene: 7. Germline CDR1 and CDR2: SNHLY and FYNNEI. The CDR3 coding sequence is TGTGCCTTACCGGGACAGGGGCGAGAGACCCAGTACTTC. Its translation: CALPGQGRETQYF.

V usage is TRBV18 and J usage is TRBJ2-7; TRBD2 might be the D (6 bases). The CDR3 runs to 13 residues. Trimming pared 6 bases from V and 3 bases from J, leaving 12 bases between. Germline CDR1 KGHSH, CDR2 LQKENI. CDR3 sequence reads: CASSLGGDYEQYF. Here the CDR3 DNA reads TGTGCCAGCTCCCTCGGAGGGGACTACGAGCAGTACTTC.

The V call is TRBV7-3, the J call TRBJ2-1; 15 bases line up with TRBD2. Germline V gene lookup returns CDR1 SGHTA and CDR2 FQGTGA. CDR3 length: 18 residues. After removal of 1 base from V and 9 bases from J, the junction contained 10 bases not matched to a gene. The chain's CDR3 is CASSLMGLAGGLAGEQFF. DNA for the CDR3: TGTGCCAGCAGCTTAATGGGACTAGCGGGAGGTTTGGCAGGTGAGCAGTTCTTC. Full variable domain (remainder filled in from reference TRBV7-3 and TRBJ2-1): GAGVSQTPSNKVTEKGKYVELRCDPISGHTALYWYRQSLGQGPEFLIYFQGTGAADDSGLPNDRFFAVRPEGSVSTLKIQRTERGDSAVYLCASSLMGLAGGLAGEQFFGPGTRLTVL.